One sample yielded the 11 T cell receptor beta chains listed below, sequenced in a study of T-cell memory formation after mild COVID-19 (dated by TCRdb to the early 2020s). The library was built by means of 5' RACE. Sequencing relied on an Illumina NovaSeq 6000. TCRdb's own reprocessing of the public reads used fastp at Q25 and MiXCR and kept productive beta chains. Rows merge per CDR3 protein into single entries with the most common DNA and genes. The sample table lists 390,000 or so distinct CDR3 sequences, roughly 15% of them with a count of one. The top ten constitute roughly 21% of the sample. The source material was PBMCs or a T cell subset sorted from them (not recorded which). The receptors stem from a man aged 18 to 30 who had mild COVID-19 (a few samples of this study predate the infection). The sample titles of this study are shuffled in the database, so cell type and time point are left out; the donor was told from shared clones.

This clonotype was seen a handful of times. Relative to the germline gene, one junction end is altered; a read error may explain this. The chain combines TRBV5-1 with TRBJ2-1, with 7 bases aligning to TRBD1. The length of the CDR3 is 15 residues. CDR1 is SGHRS and CDR2 is YFSETQ in the germline V gene. For the CDR3, the DNA is TGCGCCAGCAGGTTGTACCTGACAGGGTACAATGAGCAGTTATTC. Translated: CASRLYLTGYNEQLF.

The J gene is TRBJ1-2, the V gene TRBV15; D gene uncertain. CDR3 size: 14 residues. V lost 1 base and J 4 bases, leaving 10 bases between the germline ends. The germline gives CDR1 LNHNV, CDR2 YYDKDF (reference sequence). The CDR3 protein is CATSRVEAGYGYTF. CDR3 bases: TGTGCCACCAGCAGAGTTGAGGCAGGCTATGGCTACACCTTC.

In its sample, this clonotype was seen a few times. The CDR3 region has the DNA TGTGGGTCTGGCCGTTACACTGAAGCTTTCTTT. Protein sequence: CGSGRYTEAFF. V and J are TRBV28 and TRBJ1-1; D gene uncertain. From germline, CDR1 is MDHEN and CDR2 SYDVKM. The CDR3 has 11 residues.

The chain is built from TRBV27 and TRBJ2-1; D unclear. CDR1 is MNHEY and CDR2 is SMNVEV in the germline V gene (reference sequence). The V and J ends lost 5 bases and 6 bases respectively, with 11 bases between them. The CDR3 is made up of 13 amino acids. CDR3 sequence: CASSPKSRNEQFF. The CDR3 region has the DNA TGTGCCAGCAGTCCCAAGTCTCGCAATGAGCAGTTCTTC.

The chain combines TRBV4-1 with TRBJ2-5; D call uncertain. Trimming took 0 bases from V and 3 from J, leaving 11 bases between them. Germline CDR1 reads MGHRA; CDR2 reads YSYEKL. The CDR3 length is 15 residues. DNA of the CDR3: TGCGCCAGCAGCCAAGAAGCCGGAAGAAAAGAGACCCAGTACTTC. This translates into CASSQEAGRKETQYF.

This clonotype was recorded a few times. The chain carries TRBV27 and TRBJ2-6, with D perhaps matching TRBD1 (6 bases). Trimming left V 5 bases short and J 0 bases short, with 14 bases between. The V gene's germline CDR1 is MNHEY and CDR2 SMNVEV (reference sequence). The CDR3 runs 17 residues. CDR3 nucleotide sequence: TGTGCCAGCAGTCTAAAGGGGGAAACCTCTGGGGCCAACGTCCTGACTTTC. It specifies CASSLKGETSGANVLTF.

This clonotype appeared a few times. This rearrangement joins TRBV4-3 to TRBJ2-7; a possible D gene is TRBD1 (5 bases). Germline loops: CDR1 LGHNA, CDR2 YSLEER. This CDR3 region has 15 residues. With 1 base removed from V and 2 bases from J, the gap between germline ends came to 12 bases. CDR3 region: CASSQGGHGTYEQYF. The DNA for the CDR3 is TGCGCCAGCAGCCAAGGGGGCCACGGAACCTACGAGCAGTACTTC.

This clonotype was seen a handful of times. The genes are TRBV20-1 and TRBJ1-2; D ambiguous. The CDR3 runs to 11 residues. Germline CDR1 and CDR2: DFQATT and SNEGSKA (reference sequence). The V end lost 2 bases, the J end lost 4 bases, and 5 bases lay between the germline ends. The CDR3, as DNA: TGCAGTGCTAGAAAACCCTATGGCTACACCTTC. Translated, it gives CSARKPYGYTF.

This chain uses TRBV7-6 with TRBJ1-2; perhaps TRBD1 as D (6 bases). CDR1 is SGHVS, CDR2 FNYEAQ, per germline. The CDR3 is made up of 16 amino acids. Trimming shortened V by 5 bases and J by 4 bases, and 20 bases separated the two germline ends. The CDR3 protein is CASSPQGPGAGYGYTF. CDR3 DNA sequence: TGTGCCAGCAGCCCCCAAGGGCCAGGGGCGGGCTATGGCTACACCTTC. Using reference TRBV7-6 and TRBJ1-2 for the parts outside the CDR3, the full variable domain is GAGVSQSPRYKVTKRGQDVALRCDPISGHVSLYWYRQALGQGPEFLTYFNYEAQQDKSGLPNDRFSAERPEGSISTLTIQRTEQRDSAMYRCASSPQGPGAGYGYTFGSGTRLTVV.

The J gene is TRBJ2-2, the V gene TRBV20-1, with 9 bases fitting TRBD1. V lost 7 bases to trimming and J lost 7 bases; unmatched junction nucleotides: 10. The germline V gene has CDR1 DFQATT and CDR2 SNEGSKA (reference sequence). The CDR3 spans 14 residues. In DNA, the CDR3 is TGCAGTGTCCTGGACAGGGGTTCTGTCGGGGAGCTGTTTTTT. This codes for CSVLDRGSVGELFF.

CDR3 coding DNA: TGTGCCAGCAGCGATAGGGGGGGATTGATTTATGGCTACACCTTC. Amino acid sequence: CASSDRGGLIYGYTF. This sequence joins TRBV3-1 and TRBJ1-2; D is perhaps TRBD1 (6 bases). The CDR3 contains 15 residues. V shed 5 bases and J shed 5 bases, with 18 bases lying between them. From germline, CDR1 is LGHDT and CDR2 YNNKEL (reference sequence). Full variable domain (rest looked up from reference TRBV3-1 and TRBJ1-2): DTAVSQTPKYLVTQMGNDKSIKCEQNLGHDTMYWYKQDSKKFLKIMFSYNNKELIINETVPNRFSPKSPDKAHLNLHINSLELGDSAVYFCASSDRGGLIYGYTFGSGTRLTVV.